The source of this T cell receptor beta chain is a study of cytomegalovirus exposure and HLA in healthy donors. PCR primers comprised 60 Vbeta and 13 Jbeta primers. Clones were read by immunoSEQ multiplex PCR, and TCRdb kept only the in-frame ones, dropping some. The sample gives 150,000 to 200,000 clones, under 80% of which show up once; about 12% is in the top ten. The V and J ends lost 5 bases and 5 bases respectively, with 12 bases between them. The CDR3 runs to 13 residues. Germline V lookup: CDR1 MNHEY, CDR2 SMNVEV (reference sequence). Study results and caveats: Under in vitro conditions, three CMV-associated chains were confirmed as specific for CMV antigens. A later analysis found common viral pathogens apparently linked to several of the most significant clusters.

In regard to this clone: What it binds is not known.

V and J are TRBV27 and TRBJ1-1, with D tentatively TRBD1 (6 bases). Material: PBMCs. This TCR derives from a woman between 45 and 60 years old in good health and CMV-seropositive. The DNA of the CDR3 is TGTGCCAGCAGTCACACAGGGTGGACTGAAGCTTTCTTT. Its translation is CASSHTGWTEAFF.